This entry concerns a single T cell receptor beta chain. As yet, its antigen is unknown. Trimming cost V 0 bases and J 5 bases, with 17 bases left between them. The CDR3 consists of 16 residues. From germline, CDR1 is MNHEY and CDR2 SVGAGI. TCRdb's copy holds only in-frame clones and misses some; the assay was immunoSEQ multiplex PCR. The sample contains tens of thousands of clones, around 90% of which appear only once. The sample originates from a study of resident and recirculating memory T cells in vitiligo. Study background: Epidermis came from shave biopsies of lesional and nonlesional sites, plus PBMCs. Study-level results: Non-conserved TCRs across sites and patients suggested distinct clones per lesion.

No patient showed confetti depigmentation, a clinical sign of active disease. Anyone treated within the previous three months was excluded. The V call is TRBV6-5, the J call TRBJ2-7; a possible D gene is TRBD1 (6 bases). The clonotype originates from a male donor with vitiligo. The material sequenced was blood. The CDR3 sequence is CASSYSGQILKNEQYF. CDR3 DNA sequence: TGTGCCAGCAGTTACTCAGGACAGATCCTAAAGAACGAGCAGTACTTC.